This is a list of T cell receptor beta chains from one sample in a study of T cells in localized non-small cell lung cancer. Clones were sequenced by immunoSEQ multiplex PCR, and TCRdb holds only the in-frame ones, with some missing. The sample has about 9,600 clones, around two fifths seen once; the top ten hold about 3.8%. Here the sequenced sample was lymph node tissue, taken before any cancer treatment. These receptors all stem from a woman aged 35-75 years with stage I lung adenocarcinoma. The CDR3 runs from the conserved cysteine through the conserved F or W. A D gene is named only where the DNA matches it firmly. Clone size is not always given. Where it is, it says once, few, many or a class for expanded clones.

. TRBJ2-7 . TRBV19 CASRADSTYEQYF TGTGCCAGTAGGGCAGACAGCACCTACGAGCAGTACTTC
TRBD1 TRBJ1-2 . TRBV6-8 CASSLRGTGVNYGYTF TGTGCCAGCAGCCTCCGAGGGACAGGGGTAAACTATGGCTACACCTTC
. TRBJ1-5 once TRBV19 CASSISHQPQHF TGTGCCAGTAGTATCTCGCATCAGCCCCAGCATTTT
. TRBJ1-2 . TRBV19 CASTISGLSGYTF TGTGCCAGTACTATCTCGGGGCTCAGTGGCTACACCTTC
TRBD1 TRBJ2-1 few TRBV4-1 CASSQGDRGGNEQFF TGCGCCAGCAGCCAAGGGGACAGGGGGGGGAATGAGCAGTTCTTC
. TRBJ2-1 . TRBV12-5 CASGLVYNEQFF TGTGCTAGTGGTCTAGTTTACAATGAGCAGTTCTTC
. TRBJ1-2 . TRBV5-1 CASSLESFRNGYTF TGCGCCAGCAGCTTGGAGTCCTTTCGCAATGGCTACACCTTC
TRBD2 TRBJ2-3 . TRBV19 CASSPRTSGTDTQYF TGTGCCAGTAGTCCCCGGACTAGCGGAACAGATACGCAGTATTTT
. TRBJ1-5 few TRBV4-1 CASSTDRDYSNQPQHF TGCGCCAGCAGCACCGACCGAGACTATAGCAATCAGCCCCAGCATTTT
. TRBJ1-1 . TRBV18 CASSPSGTSEAFF TGTGCCAGCTCACCATCCGGAACAAGTGAAGCTTTCTTT
. TRBJ1-2 . TRBV19 CASTEGTAVTF TGTGCCAGTACTGAGGGGACCGCCGTCACCTTC